A single sample gave rise to the 25 T cell receptor beta chains below, sequenced in a study of Ad26.COV2.S vaccination and SARS-CoV-2 variants. Assay used: immunoSEQ multiplex PCR; TCRdb lists only in-frame clones, some missing. The table includes about 400,000 clones, approximately 89% detected once. Treatment denoted: some 20 received Ad26.COV2.S at low or high dose, single or two shots; 5 received placebo; per-sample allocation not given. The samples date from day 63 after the first vaccine or placebo injection. The input for sequencing was peripheral blood, taken in a trial of Ad26.COV2.S vaccine versus placebo. These receptors were taken from a person aged 18-60 years who received the Ad26.COV2.S COVID-19 vaccine or a placebo.

V usage is TRBV6-4 and J usage is TRBJ1-1, with TRBD1 identical over 7 bases. Germline lookup yields CDR1 MRHNA and CDR2 SNTAGT. The CDR3 length is 19 residues. V shed 7 bases, J shed 3 bases, and the junction held 23 bases outside the gene matches. The CDR3 DNA is TGTGCCAGCACCATCGAACAGGGGACCGCGCCGTTGGTATACACTGAAGCTTTCTTT. This sequence encodes CASTIEQGTAPLVYTEAFF.

This clone was counted a single time. This chain connects TRBV11-2 to TRBJ2-5; 10 bases match TRBD1. J lost 5 bases, V lost 5 bases, and 8 bases had no gene match. In germline, CDR1 is SGHAT, CDR2 FQNNGV. The CDR3 is 15 amino acids. CDR3 sequence (DNA): TGTGCCAGCAGCGGGGGACAGGGGATGGTGGAGACCCAGTACTTC. Its protein is CASSGGQGMVETQYF.

This clone was recorded a few times. The V and J genes are TRBV19 and TRBJ2-1; TRBD2 matches 9 bases. The CDR3 is 15 amino acids. In germline, CDR1 is LNHDA, CDR2 SQIVND (reference sequence). J gave up 3 bases and V 8 bases, and 8 bases lay outside the gene matches. The CDR3 loop is CASAHSGSDYNEQFF. CDR3 sequence (DNA): TGTGCCAGTGCTCATAGCGGGAGTGACTACAATGAGCAGTTCTTC.

V is TRBV7-9 and J is TRBJ1-2; no firm D call. The CDR3 extends over 14 amino acids. Germline CDR1 is SEHNR and CDR2 is FQNEAQ (reference sequence). V was trimmed by 5 bases and J by 1 base, leaving 11 bases between them. The CDR3 here is CASSPLFDNYGYTF. The CDR3 coding sequence is TGTGCCAGCAGCCCCTTATTTGATAACTATGGCTACACCTTC.

This clone was picked up one time. J is TRBJ2-7 and V is TRBV6-2 or TRBV6-3, with 9 bases matching TRBD1. The CDR3 loop spans 15 amino acids. Germline CDR1 and CDR2: MNHEY and SVGEGT. J gave up 2 bases and V 6 bases, and 8 bases lay outside the gene matches. This CDR3 reads CASSDGQGRAYEQYF. As DNA, the CDR3 is TGTGCCAGCAGCGACGGACAGGGGCGAGCCTACGAGCAGTACTTC.

This clone was counted a few times. This chain links TRBV19 with TRBJ2-7; no definite D call. CDR1 is LNHDA, CDR2 SQIVND, per germline (reference sequence). CDR3 length: 14 residues. V was pared by 7 bases and J by 2 bases, with 15 bases between. The CDR3 nucleotides read TGTGCCAGTACCGCGCCCGCACCGACCTACGAGCAGTACTTC. Protein product: CASTAPAPTYEQYF.

The chain links TRBV10-3 to TRBJ1-1, with TRBD1 matching over 7 bases. V lost 4 bases and J lost 4; bases outside the gene matches: 6. This CDR3 region has 14 residues. Germline V gene sequence: CDR1 ENHRY, CDR2 SYGVKD. This CDR3 reads CAISGGQPSTEAFF. The CDR3 nucleotides are TGTGCCATCAGTGGGGGACAGCCGAGCACTGAAGCTTTCTTT.

The rearrangement uses TRBV7-9 and TRBJ2-1; 8 positions match TRBD1. There are 14 residues in the CDR3. The V gene end was trimmed by 1 base and the J gene end by 4 bases; junction bases not matched to a gene: 0. Germline assignment: CDR1 SEHNR and CDR2 FQNEAQ (reference sequence). The CDR3 sequence: CASSLGTGYNEQFF. DNA for the CDR3: TGTGCCAGCAGCTTAGGGACAGGGTACAATGAGCAGTTCTTC.

This chain uses TRBV11-2 with TRBJ2-3; 9 nucleotides match TRBD2. The CDR3 sequence is 14 residues long. After removal of 6 bases from V and 4 bases from J, the junction contained 5 bases not matched to a gene. Per the germline V gene, CDR1 is SGHAT and CDR2 is FQNNGV. DNA for the CDR3: TGTGCCAGCAGACTTAGCGGGAGTTCAGATACGCAGTATTTT. This sequence encodes CASRLSGSSDTQYF.

V and J are TRBV2 and TRBJ1-1; D possibly corresponds to TRBD1 (6 bases). CDR3 size: 13 residues. Trimming pared 6 bases from V and 1 base from J, leaving 9 bases between. Germline V gene sequence: CDR1 SNHLY, CDR2 FYNNEI. The CDR3 loop reads CASSRDTNTEAFF. Here the CDR3 DNA reads TGTGCCAGCAGCCGGGACACGAACACTGAAGCTTTCTTT.

This clone was picked up one time. The V gene is TRBV28, the J gene TRBJ1-1; D not resolved. The CDR3 runs to 12 residues. V was pared by 7 bases and J by 4 bases, with 10 bases between. Germline loops: CDR1 MDHEN, CDR2 SYDVKM. CDR3 sequence (DNA): TGTGCCAGCACCGTCCGGAGCACTGAAGCTTTCTTT. This codes for CASTVRSTEAFF. The whole variable domain, remainder taken from reference TRBV28 and TRBJ1-1, is DVKVTQSSRYLVKRTGEKVFLECVQDMDHENMFWYRQDPGLGLRLIYFSYDVKMKEKGDIPEGYSVSREKKERFSLILESASTNQTSMYLCASTVRSTEAFFGQGTRLTVV.

The J gene is TRBJ1-2, the V gene TRBV30; 9 nucleotides agree with TRBD1. The CDR3 is 18 amino acids. The V segment lost 3 bases and the J segment 5 bases; nucleotides outside the gene matches: 19. The germline CDR1 and CDR2 sequences are GTSNPN and SVGIG (reference sequence). This chain's CDR3 is CAWRGTQGAQRQRYGYTF. CDR3 coding DNA: TGTGCCTGGAGGGGGACACAGGGGGCACAGCGTCAGCGGTATGGCTACACCTTC.

Comments on this clone: One end of the junction does not line up with germline, which may come from a read error. V usage is TRBV4-1 and J usage is TRBJ1-5, with TRBD1 matching 11 bases. Germline V gene sequence: CDR1 MGHRA, CDR2 YSYEKL. The CDR3 extends over 16 amino acids. CDR3 bases: TGCGCCAGCAGCCAAGATCGGACAGGGGGCAACCAGCCCCAGCATTTT. It codes for CASSQDRTGGNQPQHF.

Only one count was recorded for this clone. The chain combines TRBV27 with TRBJ2-1; D not certain. This CDR3 comprises 16 residues. The V end lost 0 bases, the J end lost 4 bases, and 13 bases lay between the germline ends. Germline V gives CDR1 MNHEY, CDR2 SMNVEV (reference sequence). CDR3 coding DNA: TGTGCCAGCAGTTTATCTTCCAGGCTTCCTTACAATGAGCAGTTCTTC. It codes for CASSLSSRLPYNEQFF.

The CDR3 region is CASSPPSGIRETQYF. For the CDR3, the DNA is TGTGCCAGCTCACCACCGTCGGGCATCCGAGAGACCCAGTACTTC. This rearrangement joins TRBV18 to TRBJ2-5; no definite D call. The CDR3 runs to 15 residues. Trimming removed 0 bases at V and 4 bases at J, with 12 bases between. In germline, CDR1 is KGHSH, CDR2 LQKENI.

J is TRBJ2-7 and V is TRBV28, with 9 bases lining up with TRBD1. Germline CDR1 reads MDHEN; CDR2 reads SYDVKM. This CDR3 region has 17 residues. The V segment lost 2 bases and the J segment 3 bases; nucleotides outside the gene matches: 11. CDR3 protein: CASSLEQGAKVNYEQYF. Here the CDR3 DNA reads TGTGCCAGCAGTTTAGAACAGGGGGCGAAGGTGAACTACGAGCAGTACTTC.

The V call is TRBV7-9, the J call TRBJ2-5; 8 positions agree with TRBD2. Germline-derived CDR1 and CDR2 are SEHNR and FQNEAQ (reference sequence). The CDR3 has 15 residues. The V and J ends lost 0 bases and 2 bases, in that order; junction bases with no gene match: 2. CDR3 in amino acids: CASSLASGEQETQYF. The CDR3 DNA sequence: TGTGCCAGCAGCTTAGCTAGCGGGGAACAAGAGACCCAGTACTTC.

The V gene is TRBV28, the J gene TRBJ1-2; D possibly corresponds to TRBD1 (6 bases). The CDR3 runs 15 residues. Germline V gene data show CDR1 as MDHEN and CDR2 as SYDVKM. Trimming stripped 8 bases from V and 0 bases from J, with 16 bases between. CDR3 coding DNA: TGTGCCAGCTTCCCCCACGGGGGCCCTAACTATGGCTACACCTTC. It specifies CASFPHGGPNYGYTF.

The chain combines TRBV19 with TRBJ1-1; D uncertain. Germline-derived CDR1 and CDR2 are LNHDA and SQIVND (reference sequence). V lost 4 bases and J 1 base, leaving 10 bases between the germline ends. The CDR3 length is 14 residues. The CDR3 DNA sequence: TGTGCCAGTAGTACTAGGTTGGGGAACACTGAAGCTTTCTTT. It encodes CASSTRLGNTEAFF.

V gene TRBV11-2 combines with J gene TRBJ1-6; D is unclear. Per the germline V gene, CDR1 is SGHAT and CDR2 is FQNNGV. The CDR3 has 16 amino acids. The V end lost 1 base, the J end lost 0 bases, and 7 bases lay between the germline ends. The CDR3 DNA reads TGTGCCAGCAGCTTAGGGGTTAGCTCCTATAATTCACCCCTCCACTTT. It yields the protein CASSLGVSSYNSPLHF.

This rearrangement joins TRBV5-1 to TRBJ2-1; TRBD2 matches at 10 bases. V dropped 5 bases and J dropped 9; count of bases not matched to a gene: 11. Germline V gene data show CDR1 as SGHRS and CDR2 as YFSETQ. The CDR3 extends over 15 amino acids. CDR3 DNA sequence: TGCGCCAGCAGAGAGGGGGCCCCTAGCGGGAGTGAGCAGTTCTTC. Amino acid sequence: CASREGAPSGSEQFF.

The genes are TRBV6-5 and TRBJ2-3; D perhaps matches TRBD2 (5 bases). V was trimmed by 10 bases and J by 5 bases, leaving 22 bases between them. Germline values: CDR1 MNHEY, CDR2 SVGAGI. The CDR3 runs 15 residues. CDR3 amino acids: CATLSGATPGDTQYF. The CDR3 DNA reads TGTGCCACCCTCAGCGGAGCTACCCCCGGAGATACGCAGTATTTT.

The CDR3 DNA sequence: TGTGCCAGTAGTATAGATCGTGGAGGGTACAGGAACACCGGGGAGCTGTTTTTT. The encoded protein is CASSIDRGGYRNTGELFF. The chain recombines TRBV19 with TRBJ2-2; a possible D gene is TRBD2 (6 bases). The CDR3 consists of 18 residues. From germline, CDR1 is LNHDA and CDR2 SQIVND (reference sequence). V lost 0 bases and J 1 base, leaving 15 bases between the germline ends.

The rearrangement uses TRBV19 and TRBJ2-4; maybe TRBD1 (7 bases). Trimming left V 5 bases short and J 7 bases short, with 18 bases between. Per germline, CDR1 LNHDA and CDR2 SQIVND (reference sequence). The length of the CDR3 is 15 residues. In DNA, the CDR3 is TGTGCCAGTAGTGCGGGACAGAGGTTGGGGAACATTCAGTACTTC. It yields the protein CASSAGQRLGNIQYF.

This clone was seen a single time. The V gene is TRBV6-5, the J gene TRBJ1-6, with a weak D call TRBD1 (6 bases). From germline, CDR1 is MNHEY and CDR2 SVGAGI. V was trimmed by 5 bases and J by 6 bases, leaving 14 bases between them. The CDR3 is 15 residues long. CDR3 nucleotides: TGTGCCAGCAGTACCCGGACAGTTCGTAATTCACCCCTCCACTTT. Translating it yields CASSTRTVRNSPLHF.